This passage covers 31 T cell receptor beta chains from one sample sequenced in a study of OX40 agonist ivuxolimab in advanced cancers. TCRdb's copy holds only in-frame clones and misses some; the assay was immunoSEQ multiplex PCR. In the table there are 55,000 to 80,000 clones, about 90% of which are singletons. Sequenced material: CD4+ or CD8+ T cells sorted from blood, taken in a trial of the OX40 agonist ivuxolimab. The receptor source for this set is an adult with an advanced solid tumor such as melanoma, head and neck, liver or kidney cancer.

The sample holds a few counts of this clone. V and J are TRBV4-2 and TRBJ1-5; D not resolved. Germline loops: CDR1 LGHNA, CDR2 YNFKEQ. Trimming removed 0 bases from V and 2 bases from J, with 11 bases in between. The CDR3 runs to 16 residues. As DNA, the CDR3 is TGTGCCAGCAGCCAAGATCATCTAGGAGGCAATCAGCCCCAGCATTTT. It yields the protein CASSQDHLGGNQPQHF.

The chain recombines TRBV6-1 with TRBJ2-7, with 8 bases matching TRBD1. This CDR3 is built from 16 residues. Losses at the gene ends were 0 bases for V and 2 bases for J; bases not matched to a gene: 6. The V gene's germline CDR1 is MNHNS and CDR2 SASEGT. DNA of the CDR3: TGTGCCAGCAGTGAAGCGCTTCGGACAGGGACCTACGAGCAGTACTTC. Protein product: CASSEALRTGTYEQYF.

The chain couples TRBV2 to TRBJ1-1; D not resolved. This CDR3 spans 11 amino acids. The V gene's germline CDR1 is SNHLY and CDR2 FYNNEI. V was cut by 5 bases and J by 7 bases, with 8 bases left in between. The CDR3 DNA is TGTGCCAGCAGTTTACGCGGTGAAGCTTTCTTT. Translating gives CASSLRGEAFF. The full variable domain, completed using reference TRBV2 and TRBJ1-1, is EPEVTQTPSHQVTQMGQEVILRCVPISNHLYFYWYRQILGQKVEFLVSFYNNEISEKSEIFDDQFSVERPDGSNFTLKIRSTKLEDSAMYFCASSLRGEAFFGQGTRLTVV.

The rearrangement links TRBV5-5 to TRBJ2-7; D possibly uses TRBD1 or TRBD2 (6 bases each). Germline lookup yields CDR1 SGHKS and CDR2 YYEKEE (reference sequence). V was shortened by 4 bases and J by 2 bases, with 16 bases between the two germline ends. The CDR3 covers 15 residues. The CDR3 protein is CASSARGAGPYEQYF. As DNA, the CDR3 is TGTGCCAGCAGCGCCAGGGGTGCGGGGCCCTACGAGCAGTACTTC.

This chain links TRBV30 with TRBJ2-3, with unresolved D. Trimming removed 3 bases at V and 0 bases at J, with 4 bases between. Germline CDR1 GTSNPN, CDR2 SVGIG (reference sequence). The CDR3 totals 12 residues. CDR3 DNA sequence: TGTGCCTGGAGGTCTAGCACAGATACGCAGTATTTT. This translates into CAWRSSTDTQYF.

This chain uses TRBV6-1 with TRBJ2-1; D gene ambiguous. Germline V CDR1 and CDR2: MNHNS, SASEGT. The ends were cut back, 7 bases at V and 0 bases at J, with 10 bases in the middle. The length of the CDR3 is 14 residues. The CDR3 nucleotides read TGTGCCAGCATAGAAGGAAACTCCTACAATGAGCAGTTCTTC. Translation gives CASIEGNSYNEQFF.

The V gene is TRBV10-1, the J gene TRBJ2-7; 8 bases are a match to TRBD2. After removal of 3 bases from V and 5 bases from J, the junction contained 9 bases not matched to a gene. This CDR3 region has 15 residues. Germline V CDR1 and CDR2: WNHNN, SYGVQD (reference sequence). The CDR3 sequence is CASSDTGGPSDEQYF. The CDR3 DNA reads TGCGCCAGCAGTGATACGGGAGGGCCGTCGGACGAGCAGTACTTC.

The CDR3: CARPGRAKGYRETTDTQYF. Here the CDR3 DNA reads TGTGCCAGACCCGGAAGGGCAAAGGGCTACAGGGAAACGACAGATACGCAGTATTTT. This chain joins TRBV27 and TRBJ2-3; D may be TRBD1 (6 bases). The V end lost 9 bases, the J end lost 3 bases, and 31 bases lay between the germline ends. The CDR3 consists of 19 residues. The germline V gene has CDR1 MNHEY and CDR2 SMNVEV (reference sequence).

CDR3 coding DNA: TGTGCCAGCAGTGAAGGTGATACGCAGTATTTT. Translating it yields CASSEGDTQYF. The rearrangement joins TRBV6-1 to TRBJ2-3; no clear D gene. CDR1 MNHNS and CDR2 SASEGT come from the germline V gene. Trimming left V 1 base short and J 6 bases short, with 2 bases between. The CDR3 length is 11 residues.

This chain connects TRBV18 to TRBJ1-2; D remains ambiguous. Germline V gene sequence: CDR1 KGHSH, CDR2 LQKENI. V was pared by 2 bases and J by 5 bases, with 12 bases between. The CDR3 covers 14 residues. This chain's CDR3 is CASSPEGNSYGYTF. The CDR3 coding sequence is TGTGCCAGCTCACCAGAAGGGAACTCTTATGGCTACACCTTC.

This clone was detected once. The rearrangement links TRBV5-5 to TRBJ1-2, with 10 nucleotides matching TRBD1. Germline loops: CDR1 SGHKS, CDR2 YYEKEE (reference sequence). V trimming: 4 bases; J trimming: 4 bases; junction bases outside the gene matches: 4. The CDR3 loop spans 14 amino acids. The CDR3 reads CASSVRDRGYGYTF. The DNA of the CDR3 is TGTGCCAGCAGCGTCCGGGACAGGGGCTATGGCTACACCTTC.

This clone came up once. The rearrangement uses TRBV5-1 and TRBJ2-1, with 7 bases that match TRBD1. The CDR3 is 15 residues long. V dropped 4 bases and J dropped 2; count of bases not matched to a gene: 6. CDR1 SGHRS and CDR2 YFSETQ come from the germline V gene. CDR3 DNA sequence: TGCGCCAGCAGCCCCACCGGGACAGCCTACAATGAGCAGTTCTTC. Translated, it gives CASSPTGTAYNEQFF.

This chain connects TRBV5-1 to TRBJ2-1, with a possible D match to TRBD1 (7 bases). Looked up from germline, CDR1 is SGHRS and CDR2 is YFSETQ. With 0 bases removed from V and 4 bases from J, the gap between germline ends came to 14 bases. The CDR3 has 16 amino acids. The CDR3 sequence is CASSLAEGAGYNEQFF. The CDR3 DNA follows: TGCGCCAGCAGCTTGGCCGAGGGGGCGGGGTACAATGAGCAGTTCTTC.

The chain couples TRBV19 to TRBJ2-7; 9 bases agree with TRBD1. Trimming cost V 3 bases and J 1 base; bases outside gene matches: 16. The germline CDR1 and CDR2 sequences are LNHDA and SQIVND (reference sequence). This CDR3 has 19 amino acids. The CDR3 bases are TGTGCCAGTAGTATCAGCGAGACCCCCCGGGACAGGGTATCCTACGAGCAGTACTTC. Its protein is CASSISETPRDRVSYEQYF.

CDR3 sequence reads: CATSRDVSAQSYGYTF. The CDR3 bases are TGTGCCACCAGCAGAGATGTTTCGGCCCAGAGCTATGGCTACACCTTC. The chain carries TRBV15 and TRBJ1-2, with unresolved D. V lost 0 bases and J 4 bases, leaving 15 bases between the germline ends. The CDR3 contains 16 residues. Germline loops: CDR1 LNHNV, CDR2 YYDKDF (reference sequence).

CDR3 loop: CASSLIDSLMTYNEQFF. CDR3 nucleotides: TGTGCCAGCAGCTTAATCGACAGCTTAATGACCTACAATGAGCAGTTCTTC. The chain uses TRBV11-2 and TRBJ2-1, with a possible D match to TRBD1 (5 bases). Germline CDR1 is SGHAT and CDR2 is FQNNGV. The CDR3 totals 17 residues. The ends were cut back, 2 bases at V and 2 bases at J, with 16 bases in the middle.

CDR3 nucleotide sequence: TGTGCCAGTAGTACTTCTGGACAGGCTAATGAAAAACTGTTTTTT. This translates into CASSTSGQANEKLFF. The chain is built from TRBV19 and TRBJ1-4, with 7 positions matching TRBD1. Germline CDR1 is LNHDA and CDR2 is SQIVND (reference sequence). The CDR3 loop spans 15 amino acids. V lost 4 bases, J lost 3 bases, and 5 bases stayed unmatched. The whole variable domain, remainder taken from reference TRBV19 and TRBJ1-4, is DGGITQSPKYLFRKEGQNVTLSCEQNLNHDAMYWYRQDPGQGLRLIYYSQIVNDFQKGDIAEGYSVSREKKESFPLTVTSAQKNPTAFYLCASSTSGQANEKLFFGSGTQLSVL.

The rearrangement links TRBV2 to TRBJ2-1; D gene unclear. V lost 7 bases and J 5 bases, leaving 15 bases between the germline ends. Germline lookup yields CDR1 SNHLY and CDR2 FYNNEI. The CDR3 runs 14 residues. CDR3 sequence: CASKSIRSHNEQFF. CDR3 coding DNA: TGTGCCAGCAAATCTATAAGGAGTCACAATGAGCAGTTCTTC.

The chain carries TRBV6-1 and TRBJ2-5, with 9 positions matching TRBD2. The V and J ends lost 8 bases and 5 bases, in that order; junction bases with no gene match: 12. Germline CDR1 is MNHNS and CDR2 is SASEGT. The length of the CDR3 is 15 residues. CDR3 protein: CASGRTSASLETQYF. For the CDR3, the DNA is TGTGCCAGCGGGAGGACTAGCGCCTCTCTGGAGACCCAGTACTTC.

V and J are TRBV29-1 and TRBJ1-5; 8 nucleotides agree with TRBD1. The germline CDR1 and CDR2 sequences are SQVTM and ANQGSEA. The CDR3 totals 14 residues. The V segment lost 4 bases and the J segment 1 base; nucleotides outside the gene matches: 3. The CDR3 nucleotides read TGCAGCGTTGGGACAGGGACAAGCAATCAGCCCCAGCATTTT. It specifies CSVGTGTSNQPQHF.

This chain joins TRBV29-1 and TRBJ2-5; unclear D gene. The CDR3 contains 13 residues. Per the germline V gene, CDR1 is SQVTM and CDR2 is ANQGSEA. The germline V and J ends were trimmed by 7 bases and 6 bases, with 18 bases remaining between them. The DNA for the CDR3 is TGCAGCGCTGGAGAAGTGCCCAGGAAGACCCAGTACTTC. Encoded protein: CSAGEVPRKTQYF.

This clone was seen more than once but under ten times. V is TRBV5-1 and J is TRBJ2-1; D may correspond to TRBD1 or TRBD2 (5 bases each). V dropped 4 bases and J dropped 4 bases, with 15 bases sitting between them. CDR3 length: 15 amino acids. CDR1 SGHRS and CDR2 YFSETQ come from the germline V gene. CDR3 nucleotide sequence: TGCGCCAGCAGCATCTCCGGGACGGTATACAATGAGCAGTTCTTC. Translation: CASSISGTVYNEQFF.

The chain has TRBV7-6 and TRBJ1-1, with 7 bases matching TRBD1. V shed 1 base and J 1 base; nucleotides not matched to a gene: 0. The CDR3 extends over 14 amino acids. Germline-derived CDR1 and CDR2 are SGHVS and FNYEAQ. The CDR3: CASSLGDRNTEAFF. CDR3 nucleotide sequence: TGTGCCAGCAGCTTAGGGGACAGGAACACTGAAGCTTTCTTT.

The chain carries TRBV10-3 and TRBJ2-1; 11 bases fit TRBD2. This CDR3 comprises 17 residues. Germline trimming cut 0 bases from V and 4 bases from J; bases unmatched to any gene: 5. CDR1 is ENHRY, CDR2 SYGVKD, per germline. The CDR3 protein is CAISESSGRALYNEQFF. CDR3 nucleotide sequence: TGTGCCATCAGTGAGTCTAGCGGGAGGGCCCTGTACAATGAGCAGTTCTTC.

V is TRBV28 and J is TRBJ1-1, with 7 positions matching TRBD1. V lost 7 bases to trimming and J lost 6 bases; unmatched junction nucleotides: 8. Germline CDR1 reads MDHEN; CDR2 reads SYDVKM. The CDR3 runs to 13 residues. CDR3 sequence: CASNTGAQAEAFF. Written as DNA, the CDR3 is TGTGCCAGCAATACAGGGGCGCAAGCTGAAGCTTTCTTT.

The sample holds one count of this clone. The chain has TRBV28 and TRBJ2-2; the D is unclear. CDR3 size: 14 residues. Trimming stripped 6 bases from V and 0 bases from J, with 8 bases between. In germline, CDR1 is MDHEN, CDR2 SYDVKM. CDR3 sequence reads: CASRRTANTGELFF. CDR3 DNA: TGTGCCAGCAGGCGAACAGCGAACACCGGGGAGCTGTTTTTT.

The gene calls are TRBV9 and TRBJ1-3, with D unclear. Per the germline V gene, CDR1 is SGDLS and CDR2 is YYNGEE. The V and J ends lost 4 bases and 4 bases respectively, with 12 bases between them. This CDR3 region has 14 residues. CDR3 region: CASSSLGTGNTIYF. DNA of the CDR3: TGTGCCAGCAGCTCGCTAGGCACCGGAAACACCATATATTTT.

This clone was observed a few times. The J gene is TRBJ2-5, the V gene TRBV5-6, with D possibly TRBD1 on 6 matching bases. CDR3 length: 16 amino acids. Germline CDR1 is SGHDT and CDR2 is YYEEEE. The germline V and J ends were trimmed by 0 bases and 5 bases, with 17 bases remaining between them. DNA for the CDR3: TGTGCCAGCAGCTTGGAGGGGACAAGGTTGTGGGAGACCCAGTACTTC. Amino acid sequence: CASSLEGTRLWETQYF.

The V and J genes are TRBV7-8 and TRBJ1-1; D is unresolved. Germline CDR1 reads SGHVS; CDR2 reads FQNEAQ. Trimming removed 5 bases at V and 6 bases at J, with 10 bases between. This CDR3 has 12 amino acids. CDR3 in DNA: TGTGCCAGCAGCGTCGAGATGCCTGAAGCTTTCTTT. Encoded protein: CASSVEMPEAFF.

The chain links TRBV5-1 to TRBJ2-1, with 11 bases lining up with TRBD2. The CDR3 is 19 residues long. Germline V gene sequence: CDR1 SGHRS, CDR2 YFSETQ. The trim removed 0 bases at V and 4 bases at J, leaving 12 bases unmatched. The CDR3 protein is CASSLGLAGLGALYNEQFF. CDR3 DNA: TGCGCCAGCAGCTTGGGACTAGCGGGATTAGGGGCCCTATACAATGAGCAGTTCTTC. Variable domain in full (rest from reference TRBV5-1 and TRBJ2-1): KAGVTQTPRYLIKTRGQQVTLSCSPISGHRSVSWYQQTPGQGLQFLFEYFSETQRNKGNFPGRFSGRQFSNSRSEMNVSTLELGDSALYLCASSLGLAGLGALYNEQFFGPGTRLTVL.

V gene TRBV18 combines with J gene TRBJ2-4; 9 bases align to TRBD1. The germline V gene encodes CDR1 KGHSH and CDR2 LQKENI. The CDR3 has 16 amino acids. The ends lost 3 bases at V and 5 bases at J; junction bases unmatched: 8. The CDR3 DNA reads TGTGCCAGCTCACCGGTGTATTGGGACAGGGAAAACATTCAGTACTTC. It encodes CASSPVYWDRENIQYF.